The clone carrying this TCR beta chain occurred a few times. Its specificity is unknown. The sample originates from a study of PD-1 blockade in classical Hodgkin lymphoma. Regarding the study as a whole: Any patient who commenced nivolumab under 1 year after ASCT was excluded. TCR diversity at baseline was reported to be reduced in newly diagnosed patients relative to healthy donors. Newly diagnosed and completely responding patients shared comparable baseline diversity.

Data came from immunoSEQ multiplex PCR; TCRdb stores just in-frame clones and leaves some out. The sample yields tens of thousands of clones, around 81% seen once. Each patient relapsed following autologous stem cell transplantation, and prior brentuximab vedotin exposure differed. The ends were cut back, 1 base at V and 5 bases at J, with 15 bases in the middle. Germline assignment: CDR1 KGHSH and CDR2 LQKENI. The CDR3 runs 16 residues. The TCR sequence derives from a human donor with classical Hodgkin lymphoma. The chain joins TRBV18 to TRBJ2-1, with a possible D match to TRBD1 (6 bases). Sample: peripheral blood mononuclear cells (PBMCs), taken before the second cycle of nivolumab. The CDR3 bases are TGTGCCAGCTCACCACAGTTGGCAGGGGCCAACAATGAGCAGTTCTTC. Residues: CASSPQLAGANNEQFF.